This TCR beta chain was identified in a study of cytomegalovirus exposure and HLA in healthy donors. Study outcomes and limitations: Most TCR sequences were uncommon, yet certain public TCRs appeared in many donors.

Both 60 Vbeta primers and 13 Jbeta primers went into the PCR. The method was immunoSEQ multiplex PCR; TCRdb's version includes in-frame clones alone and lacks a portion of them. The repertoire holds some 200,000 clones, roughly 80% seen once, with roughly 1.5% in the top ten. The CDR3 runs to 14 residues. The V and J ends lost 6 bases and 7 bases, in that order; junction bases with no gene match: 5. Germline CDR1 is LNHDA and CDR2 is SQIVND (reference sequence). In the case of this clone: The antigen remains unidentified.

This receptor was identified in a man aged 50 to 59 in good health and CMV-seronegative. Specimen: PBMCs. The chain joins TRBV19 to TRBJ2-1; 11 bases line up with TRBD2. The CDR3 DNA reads TGTGCCAGTAGAATTAGCGGGAGGGGTAATGAGCAGTTCTTC. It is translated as CASRISGRGNEQFF.